This T cell receptor (beta chain) originates from a study of shared clonotypes between healthy human individuals. The length of the CDR3 is 16 residues. Trimming removed 5 bases from V and 0 bases from J, with 14 bases in between. Germline V gives CDR1 MDHEN, CDR2 SYDVKM. The assay was immunoSEQ multiplex PCR, and TCRdb's table has in-frame clones only and misses some. The top ten hold approximately 25% of the sample, which has approximately 810,000 clones, 90% to 95% seen once. As defined, naive CD8 cells were CD45RO-negative and positively selected for CCR7, with terminally differentiated effector memory CD45RA+ cells excluded. Within Nashville, Tennessee resided all donors, each a Caucasian adult.

The sequenced sample consisted of naive CD8+ T cells sorted from blood. The chain employs TRBV28 and TRBJ2-1; weak D call: TRBD1 (5 bases). This TCR was sampled from a man in his thirties or forties in good health. The CDR3 spells CASSPRQWGSYNEQFF. CDR3 nucleotide sequence: TGTGCCAGCAGTCCGAGACAGTGGGGCTCCTACAATGAGCAGTTCTTC. Variable domain in full (rest from reference TRBV28 and TRBJ2-1): DVKVTQSSRYLVKRTGEKVFLECVQDMDHENMFWYRQDPGLGLRLIYFSYDVKMKEKGDIPEGYSVSREKKERFSLILESASTNQTSMYLCASSPRQWGSYNEQFFGPGTRLTVL.